These 26 T cell receptor beta chains came from one sample sequenced in a study of post-analysis software for immune sequencing data. Overall study findings and caveats: Roughly five TRBV segments appeared more often in patients than in controls, and TRBV5-6, TRBV5-1 and TRBV20-1 were among these.

Their antigen targets remain unknown. The TCR beta cDNA libraries carried unique molecular identifiers. MiXCR, applied by TCRdb to the PCR reads, yields one record per CDR3 protein. The table records 800,000 to 950,000 distinct CDR3 sequences, about 53% of them present only once. Source material: blood. The receptors stem from a girl aged 5-17 years with multiple sclerosis.

V gene TRBV3-1 combines with J gene TRBJ1-2; tentatively, D is TRBD1 (6 bases). The CDR3 is 15 residues long. Germline-derived CDR1 and CDR2 are LGHDT and YNNKEL (reference sequence). V lost 4 bases and J lost 4, with 16 bases in between. CDR3 region: CASSPSDRAIYGYTF. In DNA form, the CDR3 reads TGTGCCAGCAGCCCGTCGGACAGAGCGATCTATGGCTACACCTTC.

CDR3 sequence: CASSELGGLAGYTF. Written as DNA, the CDR3 is TGTGCCAGCAGTGAACTGGGAGGGCTGGCGGGCTACACCTTC. The rearrangement joins TRBV6-1 to TRBJ1-2; the D is unclear. This CDR3 has 14 residues. The V end lost 2 bases, the J end lost 8 bases, and 15 bases lay between the germline ends. Germline CDR1 MNHNS, CDR2 SASEGT.

The chain joins TRBV5-1 to TRBJ2-1; 14 positions match TRBD2. The junction had 10 bases not matched to a gene; V was cut back by 5 bases and J by 3 bases. The CDR3 sequence is 18 residues long. Looked up from germline, CDR1 is SGHRS and CDR2 is YFSETQ. CDR3 nucleotide sequence: TGCGCCAGCAGTGTTGGACTAGCGGGAGGTGTATTCTACAATGAGCAGTTCTTC. Amino acid sequence: CASSVGLAGGVFYNEQFF.

This clonotype has just a few counts. The chain employs TRBV12-3 or TRBV12-4 and TRBJ1-1, with D uncertain. This CDR3 contains 13 residues. V was pared by 10 bases and J by 1 base, with 13 bases between. For the CDR3, the DNA is TGTGCCACTAGCAAGATCGCGAACACTGAAGCTTTCTTT. This sequence encodes CATSKIANTEAFF.

This clonotype was counted only a few times. V and J are TRBV29-1 and TRBJ2-3, with 10 bases aligning to TRBD2. Trimming took 4 bases from V and 6 from J; bases not matched to a gene: 4. CDR3 length: 13 amino acids. Germline lookup yields CDR1 SQVTM and CDR2 ANQGSEA. In DNA form, the CDR3 reads TGCAGCGTTGCTAGCGGGAGATCGGATACGCAGTATTTT. It is translated as CSVASGRSDTQYF.

The V call is TRBV29-1, the J call TRBJ2-1, with TRBD1 identical over 7 bases. With V trimmed by 5 bases and J by 4 bases, 5 bases remained unmatched. The CDR3 loop spans 13 amino acids. The germline CDR1 and CDR2 sequences are SQVTM and ANQGSEA. DNA for the CDR3: TGCAGCGTTCCCGGGACAGAATACAATGAGCAGTTCTTC. Residues: CSVPGTEYNEQFF.

The rearrangement links TRBV12-3 or TRBV12-4 to TRBJ2-7, with 9 bases fitting TRBD2. V shed 4 bases, J shed 2 bases, and the junction held 9 bases outside the gene matches. The CDR3 spans 16 residues. In DNA, the CDR3 is TGTGCCAGCAGTTCCGTGACTAGCGGAGGACCCTACGAGCAGTACTTC. This gives the protein CASSSVTSGGPYEQYF.

This chain connects TRBV20-1 to TRBJ2-7, with 10 bases matching TRBD1. With 3 bases clipped from V and 7 bases from J, the junction kept 12 bases outside the gene matches. CDR1 is DFQATT and CDR2 is SNEGSKA in the germline V gene (reference sequence). This CDR3 comprises 15 residues. CDR3 DNA: TGCAGTGCTAGTTTTCCAAGACAGGGGGCAGGGGAGCAGTACTTC. It encodes CSASFPRQGAGEQYF.

V is TRBV2 and J is TRBJ2-5, with D tentatively TRBD1 (5 bases). Looked up from germline, CDR1 is SNHLY and CDR2 is FYNNEI. The CDR3 sequence is 13 residues long. V lost 7 bases to trimming and J lost 0 bases, with 9 bases between them. In DNA, the CDR3 is TGTGCCAGCAATGGGGCCAACCAAGAGACCCAGTACTTC. It codes for CASNGANQETQYF.

This chain joins TRBV6-5 and TRBJ2-5; unclear D gene. Germline CDR1 is MNHEY and CDR2 is SVGAGI. The CDR3 sequence is 12 residues long. The chain's CDR3 is CASGPWGETQYF. The CDR3 DNA sequence: TGTGCATCAGGACCCTGGGGAGAGACCCAGTACTTC.

The genes are TRBV10-2 and TRBJ2-1, with 9 bases aligning to TRBD2. Losses at the gene ends were 4 bases for V and 6 bases for J; bases not matched to a gene: 7. CDR3 size: 15 residues. Germline V CDR1 and CDR2: WSHSY, SAAADI. The CDR3: CASSGGSGSVNEQFF. The CDR3 nucleotides are TGCGCCAGCAGTGGGGGTAGCGGGAGTGTCAATGAGCAGTTCTTC.

The chain employs TRBV6-5 and TRBJ1-2, with D maybe TRBD1 (6 bases). CDR1 MNHEY and CDR2 SVGAGI come from the germline V gene. V lost 2 bases and J 4 bases, leaving 17 bases between the germline ends. The CDR3 sequence is 16 residues long. The CDR3 here is CASSYLTGIRSYGYTF. The CDR3, as DNA: TGTGCCAGCAGTTACCTAACAGGGATACGGAGCTATGGCTACACCTTC.

This clonotype was found many times. The chain employs TRBV12-3 or TRBV12-4 and TRBJ1-2; 7 bases agree with TRBD1. The CDR3 extends over 11 amino acids. J was trimmed by 7 bases and V by 4 bases; bases with no gene match: 0. In DNA form, the CDR3 reads TGTGCCAGCAGTTCAGGGGGTGGCTACACCTTC. Its translation is CASSSGGGYTF.

The chain recombines TRBV3-1 with TRBJ2-1, with 9 bases that match TRBD2. V was clipped by 4 bases and J by 9 bases; unmatched bases: 7. The CDR3 length is 14 residues. Germline CDR1 reads LGHDT; CDR2 reads YNNKEL (reference sequence). In DNA form, the CDR3 reads TGTGCCAGCAGCCCGCGGGGGGGTTCTCTTGAGCAGTTCTTC. Its translation is CASSPRGGSLEQFF.

A single count supports this clonotype. The rearrangement joins TRBV12-3 or TRBV12-4 to TRBJ1-5; no firm D call. The CDR3 spans 15 residues. Between the trimmed V and J ends, which lost 6 bases and 1 base, there was a span of 13 bases. This chain's CDR3 is CASSPVVGSNQPQHF. CDR3 nucleotide sequence: TGTGCCAGCAGCCCTGTCGTAGGGAGCAATCAGCCCCAGCATTTT.

The chain uses TRBV5-1 and TRBJ1-5; D gene unclear. Trimming stripped 0 bases from V and 0 bases from J, with 4 bases between. The CDR3 spans 14 residues. Germline values: CDR1 SGHRS, CDR2 YFSETQ. The CDR3 region is CASSLDPSNQPQHF. The CDR3 bases are TGCGCCAGCAGCTTGGACCCTAGCAATCAGCCCCAGCATTTT.

This sequence joins TRBV20-1 and TRBJ2-1; maybe TRBD1 (6 bases). CDR1 is DFQATT and CDR2 is SNEGSKA in the germline V gene (reference sequence). The CDR3 spans 16 residues. The germline V and J ends were trimmed by 2 bases and 9 bases, with 23 bases remaining between them. The CDR3, as DNA: TGCAGTGCTAGACAACCTGACGAGGGGGTTACGGTTGAGCAGTTCTTC. As protein: CSARQPDEGVTVEQFF.

The chain employs TRBV6-1 and TRBJ2-3, with TRBD2 matching over 8 bases. Germline CDR1 is MNHNS and CDR2 is SASEGT. V lost 5 bases, J lost 8 bases, and 12 bases stayed unmatched. This CDR3 is 15 amino acids long. CDR3 bases: TGTGCCAGCAGTACCCGGGGGGGACGCTTTGGTACGCAGTATTTT. It specifies CASSTRGGRFGTQYF.

This sequence joins TRBV6-6 and TRBJ2-5, with D hard to call. CDR3 length: 13 residues. V was trimmed by 5 bases and J by 6 bases, leaving 13 bases between them. CDR1 MNHNY and CDR2 SVGAGI come from the germline V gene (reference sequence). CDR3 in amino acids: CASSPAFGKTQYF. CDR3 bases: TGTGCCAGCAGTCCTGCCTTTGGGAAGACCCAGTACTTC.

This clonotype was seen once. This chain joins TRBV27 and TRBJ2-3; 10 positions match TRBD2. CDR3 length: 15 residues. V lost 8 bases and J lost 2; bases outside the gene matches: 7. Germline CDR1 is MNHEY and CDR2 is SMNVEV (reference sequence). The CDR3 reads CASLDSGRATDTQYF. The CDR3 coding sequence is TGTGCCAGCCTCGACAGCGGGAGGGCCACAGATACGCAGTATTTT.

The chain employs TRBV5-1 and TRBJ2-7, with TRBD1 matching over 7 bases. V gave up 4 bases and J gave up 3 bases; unmatched junction bases: 7. Germline values: CDR1 SGHRS, CDR2 YFSETQ. The CDR3 covers 14 residues. The CDR3 loop is CASSPRDSYYEQYF. CDR3 nucleotides: TGCGCCAGCAGCCCACGGGACAGCTACTACGAGCAGTACTTC.

This clonotype was seen more than once but under ten times. The chain employs TRBV12-3 or TRBV12-4 and TRBJ2-5, with a possible D match to TRBD1 (6 bases). The CDR3 runs 14 residues. With 8 bases removed from V and 5 bases from J, the gap between germline ends came to 18 bases. The CDR3 nucleotides read TGTGCCAGCGGGGGAACCAGGGGTGGGGAGACCCAGTACTTC. This encodes CASGGTRGGETQYF.

The V and J genes are TRBV7-8 and TRBJ1-5; D not certain. Deletions cut 6 bases from V and 1 base from J, with 13 bases between. Germline V gene lookup returns CDR1 SGHVS and CDR2 FQNEAQ. The CDR3 consists of 15 residues. The CDR3 loop reads CASSSDLISNQPQHF. DNA of the CDR3: TGTGCCAGCAGTTCGGACCTAATCAGCAATCAGCCCCAGCATTTT.

This clonotype came up once. The chain is built from TRBV15 and TRBJ2-1, with 11 nucleotides matching TRBD2. The J segment lost 7 bases and the V segment lost 6 bases, leaving 11 bases of the junction unmatched. Germline-derived CDR1 and CDR2 are LNHNV and YYDKDF (reference sequence). The CDR3 sequence is 16 residues long. CDR3 residues: CATRAAGTSGRNEQFF. CDR3 coding DNA: TGTGCCACCAGAGCGGCCGGGACTAGCGGTCGGAATGAGCAGTTCTTC.

J is TRBJ2-5 and V is TRBV5-1, with 7 bases fitting TRBD1. Trimming at V came to 5 bases and at J to 3 bases, leaving 7 bases not matched to a gene. Germline CDR1 is SGHRS and CDR2 is YFSETQ. This CDR3 comprises 14 residues. CDR3 amino acids: CASREPGQKETQYF. The DNA of the CDR3 is TGCGCCAGCAGGGAACCGGGACAGAAAGAGACCCAGTACTTC.

The chain joins TRBV20-1 to TRBJ1-2; TRBD1 might be the D (5 bases). Germline assignment: CDR1 DFQATT and CDR2 SNEGSKA (reference sequence). The CDR3 has 14 amino acids. V was cut by 5 bases and J by 4 bases, with 17 bases left in between. The CDR3 DNA reads TGCAGTGCTCCTGGAGAGGGGTCTGGCTATGGCTACACCTTC. This translates into CSAPGEGSGYGYTF.